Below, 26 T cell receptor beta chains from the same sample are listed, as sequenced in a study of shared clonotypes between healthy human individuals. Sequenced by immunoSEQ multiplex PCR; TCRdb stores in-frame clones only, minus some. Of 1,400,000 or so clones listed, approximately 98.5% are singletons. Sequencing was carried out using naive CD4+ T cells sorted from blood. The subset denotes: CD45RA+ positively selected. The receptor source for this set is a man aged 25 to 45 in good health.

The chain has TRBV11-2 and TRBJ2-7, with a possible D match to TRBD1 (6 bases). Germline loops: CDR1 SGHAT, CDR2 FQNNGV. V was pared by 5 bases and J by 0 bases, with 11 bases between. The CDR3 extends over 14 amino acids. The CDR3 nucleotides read TGTGCCAGCAGCCGCGGACAGATCTCCTACGAGCAGTACTTC. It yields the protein CASSRGQISYEQYF.

The CDR3 reads CASSYVFGYEQYF. The DNA for the CDR3 is TGTGCCAGCAGCTACGTATTCGGTTACGAGCAGTACTTC. The rearrangement uses TRBV21-1 and TRBJ2-7; TRBD2 is taken as the D call from the table, unchecked against the DNA. TRBV21-1 is a pseudogene locus. The CDR3 contains 13 residues.

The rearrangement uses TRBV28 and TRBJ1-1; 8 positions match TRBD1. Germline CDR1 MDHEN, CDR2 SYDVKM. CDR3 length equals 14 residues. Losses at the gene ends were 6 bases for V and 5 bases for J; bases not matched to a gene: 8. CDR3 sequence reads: CASRGQGGPTEAFF. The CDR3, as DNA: TGTGCCAGCAGAGGACAGGGTGGTCCAACTGAAGCTTTCTTT. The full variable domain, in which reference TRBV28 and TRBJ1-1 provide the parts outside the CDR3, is DVKVTQSSRYLVKRTGEKVFLECVQDMDHENMFWYRQDPGLGLRLIYFSYDVKMKEKGDIPEGYSVSREKKERFSLILESASTNQTSMYLCASRGQGGPTEAFFGQGTRLTVV.

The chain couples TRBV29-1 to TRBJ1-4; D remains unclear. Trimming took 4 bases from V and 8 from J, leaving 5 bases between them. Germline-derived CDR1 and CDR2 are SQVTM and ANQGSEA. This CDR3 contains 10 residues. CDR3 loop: CSVGSEKLFF. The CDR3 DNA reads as TGCAGCGTTGGATCGGAAAAACTGTTTTTT. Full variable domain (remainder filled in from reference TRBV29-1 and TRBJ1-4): SAVISQKPSRDICQRGTSLTIQCQVDSQVTMMFWYRQQPGQSLTLIATANQGSEATYESGFVIDKFPISRPNLTFSTLTVSNMSPEDSSIYLCSVGSEKLFFGSGTQLSVL.

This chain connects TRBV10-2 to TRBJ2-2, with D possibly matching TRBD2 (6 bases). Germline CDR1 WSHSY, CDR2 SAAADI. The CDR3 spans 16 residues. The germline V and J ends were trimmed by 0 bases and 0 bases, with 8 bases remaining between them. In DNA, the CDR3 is TGCGCCAGCAGTGAGTCGGGCGGGGCGAACACCGGGGAGCTGTTTTTT. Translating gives CASSESGGANTGELFF.

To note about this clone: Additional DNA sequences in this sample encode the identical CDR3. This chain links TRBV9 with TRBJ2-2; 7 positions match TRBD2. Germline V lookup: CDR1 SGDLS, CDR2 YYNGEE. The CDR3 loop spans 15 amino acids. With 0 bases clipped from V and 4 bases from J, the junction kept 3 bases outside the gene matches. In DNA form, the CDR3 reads TGTGCCAGCAGCGTAGTAGCGGGTGGCACCGGGGAGCTGTTTTTT. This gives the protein CASSVVAGGTGELFF.

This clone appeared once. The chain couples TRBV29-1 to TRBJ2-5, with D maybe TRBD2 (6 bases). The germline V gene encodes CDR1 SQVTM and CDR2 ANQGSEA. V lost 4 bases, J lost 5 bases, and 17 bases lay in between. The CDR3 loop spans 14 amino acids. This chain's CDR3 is CSVAGSGVAETQYF. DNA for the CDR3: TGCAGCGTTGCGGGTAGCGGAGTAGCGGAGACCCAGTACTTC.

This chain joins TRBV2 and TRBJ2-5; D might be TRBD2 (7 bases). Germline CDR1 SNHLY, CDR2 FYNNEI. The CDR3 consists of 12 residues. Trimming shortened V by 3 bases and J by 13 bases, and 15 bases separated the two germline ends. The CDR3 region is CASSERGPNGYF. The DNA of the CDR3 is TGTGCCAGCAGTGAGCGGGGGCCGAATGGGTACTTC.

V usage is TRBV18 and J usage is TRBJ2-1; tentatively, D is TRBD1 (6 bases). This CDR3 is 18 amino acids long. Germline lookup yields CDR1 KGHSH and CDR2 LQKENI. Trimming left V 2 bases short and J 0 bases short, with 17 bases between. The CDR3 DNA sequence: TGTGCCAGCTCACCATCCAGGGGCAGGCCTGGCTCCTACAATGAGCAGTTCTTC. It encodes CASSPSRGRPGSYNEQFF.

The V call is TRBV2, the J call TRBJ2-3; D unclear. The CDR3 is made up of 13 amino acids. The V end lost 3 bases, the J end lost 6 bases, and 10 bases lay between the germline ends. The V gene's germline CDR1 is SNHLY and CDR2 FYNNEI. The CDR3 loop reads CASSDNRMDTQYF. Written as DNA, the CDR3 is TGTGCCAGCAGTGATAACCGGATGGATACGCAGTATTTT.

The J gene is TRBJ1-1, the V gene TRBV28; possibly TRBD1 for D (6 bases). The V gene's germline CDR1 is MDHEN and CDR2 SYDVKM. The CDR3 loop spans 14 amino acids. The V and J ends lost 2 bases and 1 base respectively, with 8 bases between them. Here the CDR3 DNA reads TGTGCCAGCAGTTTAATGGGACAGAACACTGAAGCTTTCTTT. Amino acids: CASSLMGQNTEAFF.

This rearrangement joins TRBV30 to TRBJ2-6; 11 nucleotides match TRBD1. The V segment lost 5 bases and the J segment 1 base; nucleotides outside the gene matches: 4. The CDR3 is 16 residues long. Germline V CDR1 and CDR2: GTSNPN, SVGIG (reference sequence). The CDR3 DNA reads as TGTGCCTGGGCGGGACAGGGGGGATCTGGGGCCAACGTCCTGACTTTC. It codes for CAWAGQGGSGANVLTF. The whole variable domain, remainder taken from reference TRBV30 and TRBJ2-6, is SQTIHQWPATLVQPVGSPLSLECTVEGTSNPNLYWYRQAAGRGLQLLFYSVGIGQISSEVPQNLSASRPQDRQFILSSKKLLLSDSGFYLCAWAGQGGSGANVLTFGAGSRLTVL.

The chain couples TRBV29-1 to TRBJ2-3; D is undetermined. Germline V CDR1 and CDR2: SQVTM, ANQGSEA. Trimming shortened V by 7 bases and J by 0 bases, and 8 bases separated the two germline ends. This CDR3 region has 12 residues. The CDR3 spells CSAIGSTDTQYF. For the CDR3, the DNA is TGCAGCGCCATAGGGAGCACAGATACGCAGTATTTT.

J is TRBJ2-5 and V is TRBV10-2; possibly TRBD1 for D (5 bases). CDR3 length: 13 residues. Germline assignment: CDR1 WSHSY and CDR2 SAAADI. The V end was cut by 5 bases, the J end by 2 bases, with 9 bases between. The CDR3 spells CASSRGNQETQYF. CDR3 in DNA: TGCGCCAGCAGTAGGGGAAATCAAGAGACCCAGTACTTC.

The CDR3 loop reads CASGRSGFYGYTF. For the CDR3, the DNA is TGTGCTAGTGGCCGGTCAGGTTTCTATGGCTACACCTTC. V usage is TRBV12-5 and J usage is TRBJ1-2; D gene ambiguous. The CDR3 is 13 amino acids. V lost 6 bases to trimming and J lost 4 bases, with 12 bases between them. The V gene's germline CDR1 is LGHNT and CDR2 FRNRAP.

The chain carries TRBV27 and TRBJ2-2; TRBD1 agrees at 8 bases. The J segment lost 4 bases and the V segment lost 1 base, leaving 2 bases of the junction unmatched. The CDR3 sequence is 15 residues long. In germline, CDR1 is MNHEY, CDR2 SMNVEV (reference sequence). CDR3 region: CASSLWGTGTGELFF. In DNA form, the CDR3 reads TGTGCCAGCAGTTTATGGGGGACAGGCACCGGGGAGCTGTTTTTT.

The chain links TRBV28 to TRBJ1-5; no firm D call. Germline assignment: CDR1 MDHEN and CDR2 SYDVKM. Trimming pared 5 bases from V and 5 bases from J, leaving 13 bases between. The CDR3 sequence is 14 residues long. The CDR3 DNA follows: TGTGCCAGCAGTACACTGGCTACCTATCAGCCCCAGCATTTT. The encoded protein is CASSTLATYQPQHF.

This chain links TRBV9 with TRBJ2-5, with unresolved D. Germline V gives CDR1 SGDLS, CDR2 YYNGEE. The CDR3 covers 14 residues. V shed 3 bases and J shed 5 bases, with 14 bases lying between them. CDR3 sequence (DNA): TGTGCCAGCAGCGGGGGTTCTTGGCGGGAGACCCAGTACTTC. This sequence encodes CASSGGSWRETQYF.

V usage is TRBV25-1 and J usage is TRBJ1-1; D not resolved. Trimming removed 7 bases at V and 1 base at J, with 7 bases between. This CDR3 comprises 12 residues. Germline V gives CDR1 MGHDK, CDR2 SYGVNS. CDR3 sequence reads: CASTDKNTEAFF. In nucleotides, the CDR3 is TGTGCCAGCACCGATAAGAACACTGAAGCTTTCTTT.

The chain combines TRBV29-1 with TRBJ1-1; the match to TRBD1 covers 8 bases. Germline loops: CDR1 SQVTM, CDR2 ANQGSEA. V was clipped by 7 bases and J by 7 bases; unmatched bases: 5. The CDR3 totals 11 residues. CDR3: CSDQGAGEAFF. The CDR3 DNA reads TGCAGCGATCAGGGGGCGGGTGAAGCTTTCTTT.

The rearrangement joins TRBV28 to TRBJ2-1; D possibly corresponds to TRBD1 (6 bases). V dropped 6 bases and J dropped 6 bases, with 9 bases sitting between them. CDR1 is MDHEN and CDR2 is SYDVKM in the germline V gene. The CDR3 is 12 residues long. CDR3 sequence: CASSQQGNEQFF. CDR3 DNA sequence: TGTGCCAGCAGCCAACAGGGCAATGAGCAGTTCTTC.

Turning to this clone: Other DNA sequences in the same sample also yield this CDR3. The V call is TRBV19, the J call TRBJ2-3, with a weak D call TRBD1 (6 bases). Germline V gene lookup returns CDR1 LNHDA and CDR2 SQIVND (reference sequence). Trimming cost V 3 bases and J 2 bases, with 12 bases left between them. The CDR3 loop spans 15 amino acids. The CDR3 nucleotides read TGTGCCAGTAGTATCTTGGGGGCCCCCACAGATACGCAGTATTTT. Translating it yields CASSILGAPTDTQYF.

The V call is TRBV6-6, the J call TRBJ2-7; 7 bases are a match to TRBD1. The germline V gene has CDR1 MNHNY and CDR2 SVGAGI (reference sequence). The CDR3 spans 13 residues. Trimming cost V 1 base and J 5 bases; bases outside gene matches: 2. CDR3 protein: CASSYLTGNEQYF. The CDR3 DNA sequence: TGTGCCAGCAGTTACTTGACAGGGAACGAGCAGTACTTC.

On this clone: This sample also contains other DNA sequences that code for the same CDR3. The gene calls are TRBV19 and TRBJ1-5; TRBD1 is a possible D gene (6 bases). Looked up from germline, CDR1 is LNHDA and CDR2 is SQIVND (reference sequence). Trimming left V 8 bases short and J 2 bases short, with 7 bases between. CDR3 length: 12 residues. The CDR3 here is CASRQGNQPQHF. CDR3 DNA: TGTGCCAGTCGACAGGGCAATCAGCCCCAGCATTTT.

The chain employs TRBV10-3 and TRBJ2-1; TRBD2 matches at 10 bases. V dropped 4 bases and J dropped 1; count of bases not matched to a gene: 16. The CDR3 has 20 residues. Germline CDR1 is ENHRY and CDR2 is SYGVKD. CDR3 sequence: CAISGGGRSGRGRSYNEQFF. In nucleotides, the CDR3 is TGTGCCATCAGTGGAGGTGGTAGGAGCGGGAGGGGGAGGTCCTACAATGAGCAGTTCTTC.

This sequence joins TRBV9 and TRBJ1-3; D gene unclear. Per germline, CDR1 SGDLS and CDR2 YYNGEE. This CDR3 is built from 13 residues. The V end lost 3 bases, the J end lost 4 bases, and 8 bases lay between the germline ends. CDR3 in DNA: TGTGCCAGCAGCGCCACCGGGGGAAACACCATATATTTT. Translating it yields CASSATGGNTIYF. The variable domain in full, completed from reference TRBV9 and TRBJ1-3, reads DSGVTQTPKHLITATGQRVTLRCSPRSGDLSVYWYQQSLDQGLQFLIQYYNGEERAKGNILERFSAQQFPDLHSELNLSSLELGDSALYFCASSATGGNTIYFGEGSWLTVV.